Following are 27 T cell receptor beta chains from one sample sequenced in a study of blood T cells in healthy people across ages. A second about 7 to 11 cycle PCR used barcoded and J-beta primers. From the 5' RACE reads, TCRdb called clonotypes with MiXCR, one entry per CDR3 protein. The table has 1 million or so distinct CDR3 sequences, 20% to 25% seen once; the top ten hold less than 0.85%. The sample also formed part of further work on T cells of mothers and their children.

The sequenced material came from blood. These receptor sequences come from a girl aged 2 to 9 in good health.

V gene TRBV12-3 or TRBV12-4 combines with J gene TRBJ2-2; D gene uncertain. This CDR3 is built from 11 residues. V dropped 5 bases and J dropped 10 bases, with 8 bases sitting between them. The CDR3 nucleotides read TGTGCCAGCAGTATCAGAGTGGAGCTGTTTTTT. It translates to CASSIRVELFF.

In nucleotides, the CDR3 is TGCAGCTATCTCCATTGGACAGGGAAAAGCTACGAGCAGTACTTC. It translates to CSYLHWTGKSYEQYF. The chain combines TRBV29-1 with TRBJ2-7, with 8 bases lining up with TRBD1. The CDR3 has 15 residues. CDR1 is SQVTM and CDR2 is ANQGSEA in the germline V gene. V shed 8 bases, J shed 3 bases, and the junction held 15 bases outside the gene matches.

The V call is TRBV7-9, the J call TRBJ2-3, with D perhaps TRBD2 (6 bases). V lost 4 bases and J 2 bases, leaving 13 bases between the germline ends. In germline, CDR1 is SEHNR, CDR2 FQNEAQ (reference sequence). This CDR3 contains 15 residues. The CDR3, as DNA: TGTGCCAGCAGCTCCGGGACTTGGGACACAGATACGCAGTATTTT. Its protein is CASSSGTWDTDTQYF.

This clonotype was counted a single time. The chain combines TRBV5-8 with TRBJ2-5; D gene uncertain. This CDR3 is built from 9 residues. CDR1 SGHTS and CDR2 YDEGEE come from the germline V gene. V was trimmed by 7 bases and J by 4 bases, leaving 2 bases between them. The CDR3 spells CASVETQYF. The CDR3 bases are TGTGCCAGCGTAGAGACCCAGTACTTC.

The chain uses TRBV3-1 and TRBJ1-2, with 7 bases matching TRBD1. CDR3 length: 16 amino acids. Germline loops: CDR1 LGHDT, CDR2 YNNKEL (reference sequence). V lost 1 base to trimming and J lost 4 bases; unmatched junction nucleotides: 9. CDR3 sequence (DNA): TGTGCCAGCAGCCAAGCATGGGAAGGGGGCGGCTATGGCTACACCTTC. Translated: CASSQAWEGGGYGYTF.

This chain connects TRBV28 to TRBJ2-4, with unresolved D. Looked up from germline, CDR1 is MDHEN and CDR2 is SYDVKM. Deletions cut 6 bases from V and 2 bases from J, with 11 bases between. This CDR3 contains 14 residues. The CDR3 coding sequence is TGTGCCAGCAGCGCTGATATCCCCAAAAACATTCAGTACTTC. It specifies CASSADIPKNIQYF.

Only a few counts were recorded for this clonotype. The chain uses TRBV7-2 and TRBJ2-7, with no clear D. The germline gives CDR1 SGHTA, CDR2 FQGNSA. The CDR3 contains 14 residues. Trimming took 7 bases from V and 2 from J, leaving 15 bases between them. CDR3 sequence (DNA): TGTGCCAGCACCCTGTTCGGGCCAACCTACGAGCAGTACTTC. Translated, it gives CASTLFGPTYEQYF.

For the CDR3, the DNA is TGTGCCAGCAGCGCCGAAGGGGGAGTCCACCAGCAGTGGTTCTTC. As protein: CASSAEGGVHQQWFF. The chain uses TRBV7-2 and TRBJ2-1; a possible D gene is TRBD1 (6 bases). This CDR3 contains 15 residues. CDR1 is SGHTA, CDR2 FQGNSA, per germline. V was pared by 5 bases and J by 15 bases, with 26 bases between. Looking up the rest from reference TRBV7-2 and TRBJ2-1 gives the full variable domain: GAGVSQSPSNKVTEKGKDVELRCDPISGHTALYWYRQSLGQGLEFLIYFQGNSAPDKSGLPSDRFSAERTGGSVSTLTIQRTQQEDSAVYLCASSAEGGVHQQWFFGPGTRLTVL.

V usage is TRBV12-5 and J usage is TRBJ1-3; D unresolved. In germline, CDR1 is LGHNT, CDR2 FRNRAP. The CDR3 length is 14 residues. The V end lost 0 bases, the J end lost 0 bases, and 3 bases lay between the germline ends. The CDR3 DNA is TGTGCTAGTGGTTTGGTAGTCTCTGGAAACACCATATATTTT. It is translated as CASGLVVSGNTIYF.

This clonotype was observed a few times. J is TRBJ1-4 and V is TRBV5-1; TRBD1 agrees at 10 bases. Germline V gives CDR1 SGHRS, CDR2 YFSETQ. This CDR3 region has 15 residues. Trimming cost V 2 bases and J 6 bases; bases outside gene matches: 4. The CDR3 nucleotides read TGCGCCAGCAGCTTCGGTGGGACAGGGGATGAAAAACTGTTTTTT. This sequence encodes CASSFGGTGDEKLFF.

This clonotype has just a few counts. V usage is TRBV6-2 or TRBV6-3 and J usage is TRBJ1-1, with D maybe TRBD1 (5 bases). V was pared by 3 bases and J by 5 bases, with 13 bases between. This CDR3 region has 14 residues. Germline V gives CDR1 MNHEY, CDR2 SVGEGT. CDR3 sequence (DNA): TGTGCCAGCAGTTATGAAGGGGTAAAGACTGAAGCTTTCTTT. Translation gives CASSYEGVKTEAFF.

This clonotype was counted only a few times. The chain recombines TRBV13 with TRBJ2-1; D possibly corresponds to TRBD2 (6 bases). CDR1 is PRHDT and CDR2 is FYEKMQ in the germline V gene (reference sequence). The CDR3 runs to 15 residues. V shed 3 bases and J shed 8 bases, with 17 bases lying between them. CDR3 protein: CASSLMGEADDEQFF. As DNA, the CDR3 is TGTGCCAGCAGCTTGATGGGGGAGGCCGACGATGAGCAGTTCTTC. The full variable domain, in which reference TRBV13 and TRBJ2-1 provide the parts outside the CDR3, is AAGVIQSPRHLIKEKRETATLKCYPIPRHDTVYWYQQGPGQDPQFLISFYEKMQSDKGSIPDRFSAQQFSDYHSELNMSSLELGDSALYFCASSLMGEADDEQFFGPGTRLTVL.

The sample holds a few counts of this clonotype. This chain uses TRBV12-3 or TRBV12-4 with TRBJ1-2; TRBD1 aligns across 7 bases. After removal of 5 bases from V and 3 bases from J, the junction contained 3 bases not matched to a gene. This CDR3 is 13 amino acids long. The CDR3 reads CASSRQGYYGYTF. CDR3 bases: TGTGCCAGCAGTCGACAGGGCTACTATGGCTACACCTTC.

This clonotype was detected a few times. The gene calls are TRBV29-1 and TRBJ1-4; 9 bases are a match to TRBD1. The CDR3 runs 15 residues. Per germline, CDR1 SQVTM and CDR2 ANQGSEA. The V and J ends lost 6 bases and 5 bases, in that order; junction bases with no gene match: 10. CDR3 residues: CSVARDRAENEKLFF. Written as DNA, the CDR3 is TGCAGCGTGGCCCGGGACAGGGCCGAAAATGAAAAACTGTTTTTT.

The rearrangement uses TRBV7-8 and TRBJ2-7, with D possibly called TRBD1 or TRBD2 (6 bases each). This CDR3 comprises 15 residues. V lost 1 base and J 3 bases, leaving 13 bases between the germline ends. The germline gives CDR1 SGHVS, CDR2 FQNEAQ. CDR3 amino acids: CASSLGWGAFYEQYF. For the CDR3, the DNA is TGTGCCAGCAGCTTAGGGTGGGGGGCGTTCTACGAGCAGTACTTC.

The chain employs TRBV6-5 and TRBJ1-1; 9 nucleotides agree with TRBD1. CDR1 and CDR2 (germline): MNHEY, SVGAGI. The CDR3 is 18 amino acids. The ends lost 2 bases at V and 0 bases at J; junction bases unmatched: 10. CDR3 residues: CASSYLPGQGYMNTEAFF. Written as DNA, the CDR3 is TGTGCCAGCAGTTACCTTCCGGGACAGGGCTATATGAACACTGAAGCTTTCTTT.

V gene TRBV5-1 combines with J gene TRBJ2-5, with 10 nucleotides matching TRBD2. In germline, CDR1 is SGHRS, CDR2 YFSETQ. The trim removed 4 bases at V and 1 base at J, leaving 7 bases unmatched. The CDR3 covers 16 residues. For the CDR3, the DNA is TGCGCCAGCAGCAACGCAGCGGGAGGGGGCCAAGAGACCCAGTACTTC. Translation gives CASSNAAGGGQETQYF.

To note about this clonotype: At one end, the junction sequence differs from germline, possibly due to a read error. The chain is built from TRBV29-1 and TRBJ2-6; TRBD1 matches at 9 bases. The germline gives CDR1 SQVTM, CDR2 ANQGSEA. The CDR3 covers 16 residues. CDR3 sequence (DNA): TGCAGCGCTTGGACAGGGGTCAACTCTGGGGCCAACGTCCCGACTTTC. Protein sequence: CSAWTGVNSGANVPTF.

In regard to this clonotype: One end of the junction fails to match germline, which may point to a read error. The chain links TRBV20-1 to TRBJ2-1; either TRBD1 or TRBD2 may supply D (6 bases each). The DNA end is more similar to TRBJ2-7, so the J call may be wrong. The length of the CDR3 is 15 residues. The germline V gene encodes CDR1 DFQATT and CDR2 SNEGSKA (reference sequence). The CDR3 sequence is CSARDHRQGRYEQYF. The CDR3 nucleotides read TGTAGTGCTAGAGATCATCGGCAGGGGAGGTACGAGCAGTACTTC.

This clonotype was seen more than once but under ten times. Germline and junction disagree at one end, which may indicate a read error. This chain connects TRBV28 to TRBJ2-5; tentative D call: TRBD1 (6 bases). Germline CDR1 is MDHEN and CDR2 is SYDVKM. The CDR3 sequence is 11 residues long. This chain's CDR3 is CASSSGTFPFF. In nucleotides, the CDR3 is TGTGCCAGCAGTTCCGGGACATTCCCATTCTTC.

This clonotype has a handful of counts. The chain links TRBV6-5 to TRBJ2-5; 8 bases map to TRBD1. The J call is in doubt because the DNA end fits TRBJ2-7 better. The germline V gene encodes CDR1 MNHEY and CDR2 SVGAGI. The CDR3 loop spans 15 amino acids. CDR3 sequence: CASRTGQDPTYEQYF. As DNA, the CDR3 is TGTGCCAGCAGAACGGGACAGGACCCTACCTACGAGCAGTACTTC.

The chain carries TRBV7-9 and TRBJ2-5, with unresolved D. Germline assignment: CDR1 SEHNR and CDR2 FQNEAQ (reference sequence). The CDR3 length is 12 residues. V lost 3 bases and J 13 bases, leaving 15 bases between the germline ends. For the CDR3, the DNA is TGTGCCAGCAGCTTTGAGGAAGGATCCCGGTACTTC. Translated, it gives CASSFEEGSRYF.

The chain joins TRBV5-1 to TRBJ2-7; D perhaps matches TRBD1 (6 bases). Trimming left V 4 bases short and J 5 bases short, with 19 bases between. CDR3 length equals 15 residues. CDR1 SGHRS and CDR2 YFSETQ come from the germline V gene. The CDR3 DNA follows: TGCGCCAGCAGCCTCAAAACAGGGAGCCGAAACGAGCAGTACTTC. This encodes CASSLKTGSRNEQYF.

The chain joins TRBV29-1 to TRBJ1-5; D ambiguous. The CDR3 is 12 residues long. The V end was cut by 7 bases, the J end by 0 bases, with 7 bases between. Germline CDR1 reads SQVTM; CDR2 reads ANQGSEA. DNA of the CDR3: TGCAGCGCCAGAAATAGCAATCAGCCCCAGCATTTT. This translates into CSARNSNQPQHF.

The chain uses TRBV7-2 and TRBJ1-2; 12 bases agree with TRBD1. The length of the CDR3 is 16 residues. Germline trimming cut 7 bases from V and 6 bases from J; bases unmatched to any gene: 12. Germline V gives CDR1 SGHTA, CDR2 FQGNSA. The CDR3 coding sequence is TGTGCCAGCACTTACTTAGGGGGACAGGGGGCGGATGGCTACACCTTC. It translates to CASTYLGGQGADGYTF.

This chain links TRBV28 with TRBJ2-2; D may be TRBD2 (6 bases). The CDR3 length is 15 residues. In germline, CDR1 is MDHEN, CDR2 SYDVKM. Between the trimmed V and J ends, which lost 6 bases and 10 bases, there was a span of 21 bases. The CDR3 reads CASSLNFGSIEELFF. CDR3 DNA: TGTGCCAGCAGCCTTAACTTCGGGAGCATCGAGGAGCTGTTTTTT.

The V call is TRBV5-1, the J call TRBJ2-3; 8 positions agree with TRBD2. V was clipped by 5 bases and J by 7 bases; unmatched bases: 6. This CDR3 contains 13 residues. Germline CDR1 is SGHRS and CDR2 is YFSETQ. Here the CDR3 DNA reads TGCGCCAGCAGAGCGGGAGATTCGTATACGCAGTATTTT. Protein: CASRAGDSYTQYF.